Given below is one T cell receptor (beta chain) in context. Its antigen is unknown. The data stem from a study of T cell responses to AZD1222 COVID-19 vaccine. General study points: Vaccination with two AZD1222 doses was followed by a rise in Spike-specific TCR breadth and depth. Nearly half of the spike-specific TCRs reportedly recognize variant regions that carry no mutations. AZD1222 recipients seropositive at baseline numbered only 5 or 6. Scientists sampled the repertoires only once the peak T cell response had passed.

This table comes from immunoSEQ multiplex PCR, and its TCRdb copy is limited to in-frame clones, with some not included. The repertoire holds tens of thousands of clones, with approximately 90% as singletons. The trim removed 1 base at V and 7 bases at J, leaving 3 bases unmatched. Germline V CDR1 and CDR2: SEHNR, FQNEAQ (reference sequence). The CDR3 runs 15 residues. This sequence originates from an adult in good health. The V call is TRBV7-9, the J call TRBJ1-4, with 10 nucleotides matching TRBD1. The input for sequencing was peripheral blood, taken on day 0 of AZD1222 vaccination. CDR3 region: CASSLGTGGREKLFF. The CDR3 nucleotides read TGTGCCAGCAGCTTAGGGACAGGGGGACGTGAAAAACTGTTTTTT.